The rows below give T cell receptor beta chains drawn from one sample of a study of cytomegalovirus exposure and HLA in healthy donors. The assay was immunoSEQ multiplex PCR, and TCRdb's table has in-frame clones only and misses some. The sample has 200,000 or so clones, approximately 80% seen once. The sequenced sample consisted of PBMCs. The receptors stem from a woman aged 25 to 39 in good health and CMV-seropositive. Both conserved end residues are part of each CDR3. Fields, in order: CDR3 protein, J gene, V gene.

CDR3aa: CASSLSSSDYEQYF; j_gene: TRBJ2-7; v_gene: TRBV28
CDR3aa: CASSLGQGWQPQHF; j_gene: TRBJ1-5; v_gene: TRBV7-9
CDR3aa: CASSSPDRGLYEQYF; j_gene: TRBJ2-7; v_gene: TRBV5-5
CDR3aa: CASRKSGQGETQYF; j_gene: TRBJ2-5; v_gene: TRBV19
CDR3aa: CAISSDRNRHQPQHF; j_gene: TRBJ1-5; v_gene: TRBV10-3
CDR3aa: CASDPSAHGYTF; j_gene: TRBJ1-2; v_gene: TRBV7-9
CDR3aa: CASSQDLWQGNGYTF; j_gene: TRBJ1-2; v_gene: TRBV4-3
CDR3aa: CASSATGAVYNEQFF; j_gene: TRBJ2-1; v_gene: TRBV2
CDR3aa: CASSQTGLNYGYTF; j_gene: TRBJ1-2; v_gene: TRBV19
CDR3aa: CAGGRAYEQYF; j_gene: TRBJ2-7; v_gene: TRBV28
CDR3aa: CASNGLAGGPSGELFF; j_gene: TRBJ2-2; v_gene: TRBV4-2
CDR3aa: CASSRLGQGYTEAFF; j_gene: TRBJ1-1; v_gene: TRBV27
CDR3aa: CASSARDRNTIYF; j_gene: TRBJ1-3; v_gene: TRBV9
CDR3aa: CASSLADRPLPKETQYF; j_gene: TRBJ2-5; v_gene: TRBV7-9
CDR3aa: CASRLTGFTYEQYF; j_gene: TRBJ2-7; v_gene: TRBV2
CDR3aa: CASSPQGNRREYEQYF; j_gene: TRBJ2-7; v_gene: TRBV4-1
CDR3aa: CASTYRSFDYGYTF; j_gene: TRBJ1-2; v_gene: TRBV19
CDR3aa: CASSLGTSGTYNEQFF; j_gene: TRBJ2-1; v_gene: TRBV5-4
CDR3aa: CASSPPAGGWADIQYF; j_gene: TRBJ2-4; v_gene: TRBV9
CDR3aa: CASSEATGVTYEQYF; j_gene: TRBJ2-7; v_gene: TRBV2
CDR3aa: CASSFPGLPGQAQQANTEAFF; j_gene: TRBJ1-1; v_gene: TRBV7-6
CDR3aa: CASSVANSQGVYEQYF; j_gene: TRBJ2-7; v_gene: TRBV9
CDR3aa: CASSTTGGVTNYGYTF; j_gene: TRBJ1-2; v_gene: TRBV28
CDR3aa: CATSEGTGSNTF; j_gene: TRBJ1-2; v_gene: TRBV15
CDR3aa: CAISEQTEQFF; j_gene: TRBJ2-1; v_gene: TRBV10-3
CDR3aa: CASSRSLAGIDEQFF; j_gene: TRBJ2-1; v_gene: TRBV7-9
CDR3aa: CASTGTEAFF; j_gene: TRBJ1-1; v_gene: TRBV19
CDR3aa: CASSYSGREPNEQFF; j_gene: TRBJ2-1; v_gene: TRBV6-9
CDR3aa: CASSPRLAGSSYEQYF; j_gene: TRBJ2-7; v_gene: TRBV9
CDR3aa: CASSVADGKNNEQFF; j_gene: TRBJ2-1; v_gene: TRBV9
CDR3aa: CASSDHAGETQYF; j_gene: TRBJ2-5; v_gene: TRBV6-4
CDR3aa: CASSPRRSQETQYF; j_gene: TRBJ2-5; v_gene: TRBV5-1
CDR3aa: CASSLTTGLTTTEQYF; j_gene: TRBJ2-7; v_gene: TRBV5-1
CDR3aa: CASSDSYRGRTYEQYF; j_gene: TRBJ2-7; v_gene: TRBV25-1
CDR3aa: CTSSPGRTDTQYF; j_gene: TRBJ2-3; v_gene: TRBV1
CDR3aa: CASSKKQGYNEQYF; j_gene: TRBJ2-7; v_gene: TRBV6-5
CDR3aa: CASSDGTGGNTEAFF; j_gene: TRBJ1-1; v_gene: TRBV6-1
CDR3aa: CASSLRGSLRPQHF; j_gene: TRBJ1-5; v_gene: TRBV5-6
CDR3aa: CASSQNRAEAFF; j_gene: TRBJ1-1; v_gene: TRBV11-3
CDR3aa: CASSSLAGWDYNEQFF; j_gene: TRBJ2-1; v_gene: TRBV7-9
CDR3aa: CASSHGLAGNSGELFF; j_gene: TRBJ2-2; v_gene: TRBV5-1
CDR3aa: CASSVVEWSSYGYTF; j_gene: TRBJ1-2; v_gene: TRBV9
CDR3aa: CANSPLGRSDEQYF; j_gene: TRBJ2-7; v_gene: TRBV6-1
CDR3aa: CASSPGDRNYGYTF; j_gene: TRBJ1-2; v_gene: TRBV5-1
CDR3aa: CASSLGTILAVEQYF; j_gene: TRBJ2-7; v_gene: TRBV5-1
CDR3aa: CASRKPGLEIVKTQYF; j_gene: TRBJ2-5; v_gene: TRBV21-1
CDR3aa: CASSWGVNEQFF; j_gene: TRBJ2-1; v_gene: TRBV5-1
CDR3aa: CASSSHPGSEQYF; j_gene: TRBJ2-7; v_gene: TRBV4-1
CDR3aa: CASSLRDTDTQYF; j_gene: TRBJ2-3; v_gene: TRBV7-2
CDR3aa: CASSELRGWENQPQHF; j_gene: TRBJ1-5; v_gene: TRBV2
CDR3aa: CASSLSIGLQETQYF; j_gene: TRBJ2-5; v_gene: TRBV7-9
CDR3aa: CASSFLGGDTEAFF; j_gene: TRBJ1-1; v_gene: TRBV7-9
CDR3aa: CASRSDVDRNQPQHF; j_gene: TRBJ1-5; v_gene: TRBV2
CDR3aa: CASRGQYYNEQFF; j_gene: TRBJ2-1; v_gene: TRBV10-2